Each of the 31 T cell receptor beta chains below was sequenced from the same sample in a study of CD8 T cells in ankylosing spondylitis. TCRdb fed the 5' RACE reads into MiXCR, producing one record per CDR3 protein. The sample contains about 170,000 distinct CDR3 sequences, about 16% of which appear only once. The specimen was blood, either unsorted or a sorted T cell fraction (not recorded which). The receptors shown here come from a male donor with ankylosing spondylitis or in good health (not recorded which).

Turning to this clonotype: This could be a read error, since a much larger clone is one nucleotide away. This rearrangement joins TRBV10-3 to TRBJ2-1; 8 positions agree with TRBD2. This CDR3 has 15 amino acids. Germline loops: CDR1 ENHRY, CDR2 SYGVKD. The CDR3, as DNA: TGTGTCATCAGTGATCTAGCGGGCAGCTACAATGAGCAGTTCTTC. Its translation is CVISDLAGSYNEQFF.

This clonotype was observed at least ten times. Its ends do not fully match the called genes, so a read error is possible. For the CDR3, the DNA is TGCAGTGCCAGAGGGGCAGGGAACAAAAACATTCAGTACTTC. It codes for CSARGAGNKNIQYF. The chain uses TRBV20-1 and TRBJ2-4; possibly TRBD1 or TRBD2 for D (5 bases each). The CDR3 consists of 14 residues. The germline gives CDR1 DFQATT, CDR2 SNEGSKA (reference sequence).

The rearrangement links TRBV29-1 to TRBJ2-2, with D hard to call. Germline CDR1 and CDR2: SQVTM and ANQGSEA. The CDR3 covers 14 residues. Deletions cut 7 bases from V and 5 bases from J, with 17 bases between. The CDR3 loop reads CSGRYSLSTGELFF. The CDR3 DNA follows: TGCAGCGGGCGTTATTCTTTGTCTACCGGGGAGCTGTTTTTT.

This clonotype was found many times. This chain connects TRBV3-1 to TRBJ2-1; no clear D. The CDR3 consists of 15 residues. The V end was cut by 0 bases, the J end by 12 bases, with 18 bases between. In germline, CDR1 is LGHDT, CDR2 YNNKEL (reference sequence). For the CDR3, the DNA is TGTGCCAGCAGCCAAGATCTTCTTCGCTCCGGCGGGCAGTTCTTC. Residues: CASSQDLLRSGGQFF.

This clonotype has only a few counts. The rearrangement uses TRBV24-1 and TRBJ1-2, with D hard to call. This CDR3 is 13 amino acids long. Germline lookup yields CDR1 KGHDR and CDR2 SFDVKD. V was trimmed by 5 bases and J by 4 bases, leaving 10 bases between them. CDR3 region: CATSVNTGYGYTF. CDR3 DNA sequence: TGTGCCACCAGTGTCAACACGGGCTATGGCTACACCTTC.

V and J are TRBV25-1 and TRBJ2-1; 9 bases match TRBD2. After removal of 8 bases from V and 3 bases from J, the junction contained 11 bases not matched to a gene. The germline CDR1 and CDR2 sequences are MGHDK and SYGVNS. This CDR3 is 16 amino acids long. The CDR3, as DNA: TGTGCCAGCTGCGAAGCGGGAGGAGGGCTCTACAATGAGCAGTTCTTC. Encoded protein: CASCEAGGGLYNEQFF.

The chain employs TRBV10-1 and TRBJ2-5; TRBD1 or TRBD2 may be the D gene (5 bases each). The germline V gene has CDR1 WNHNN and CDR2 SYGVQD (reference sequence). V was cut by 6 bases and J by 3 bases, with 20 bases left in between. This CDR3 contains 16 residues. In DNA, the CDR3 is TGCGCCAGCAGGCCCGTGGAGCAGCGGACAAAAGAGACCCAGTACTTC. Protein sequence: CASRPVEQRTKETQYF.

There are a few counts of this clonotype. The gene calls are TRBV6-6 and TRBJ2-7, with D perhaps being TRBD1 or TRBD2 (5 bases each). The CDR3 totals 11 residues. V lost 11 bases and J 5 bases, leaving 13 bases between the germline ends. The germline gives CDR1 MNHNY, CDR2 SVGAGI (reference sequence). The CDR3 protein is CASRQGDEQYF. DNA for the CDR3: TGTGCCTCCAGGCAGGGAGACGAGCAGTACTTC.

This clonotype appeared many times. The CDR3 DNA follows: TGTGCCAGCAGAAACACCCCGCGTACAGGTCCCGATCCAGATACGCAGTATTTT. Amino acids: CASRNTPRTGPDPDTQYF. The chain is built from TRBV3-1 and TRBJ2-3; a weak D match, TRBD1 (5 bases). The germline CDR1 and CDR2 sequences are LGHDT and YNNKEL (reference sequence). The CDR3 sequence is 18 residues long. Trimming took off 6 bases at V and 4 bases at J, with 26 bases between the two ends.

This clonotype has more than one count but fewer than ten. J is TRBJ1-4 and V is TRBV29-1; unclear D gene. Looked up from germline, CDR1 is SQVTM and CDR2 is ANQGSEA. V dropped 6 bases and J dropped 10 bases, with 21 bases sitting between them. The CDR3 covers 14 residues. CDR3 sequence reads: CSVRRANIAGKLFF. The DNA of the CDR3 is TGCAGCGTCCGTCGGGCCAACATAGCAGGAAAACTGTTTTTT.

Ten or more counts support this clonotype. The chain employs TRBV6-1 and TRBJ2-3, with TRBD2 as a possible D gene (5 bases). V was clipped by 9 bases and J by 4 bases, with 17 bases between them. CDR1 and CDR2 (germline): MNHNS, SASEGT. The CDR3 totals 14 residues. The CDR3 bases are TGTGCCAGTCGGCGGGCGGACGCGGCAGATACGCAGTATTTT. The encoded protein is CASRRADAADTQYF.

The chain joins TRBV29-1 to TRBJ1-1; no firm D call. With 7 bases removed from V and 5 bases from J, the gap between germline ends came to 17 bases. CDR3 length: 13 amino acids. The germline CDR1 and CDR2 sequences are SQVTM and ANQGSEA. The CDR3 is CSAFGALFTEAFF. CDR3 DNA: TGCAGCGCTTTTGGCGCGTTGTTTACTGAAGCTTTCTTT. Full variable domain (remainder filled in from reference TRBV29-1 and TRBJ1-1): SAVISQKPSRDICQRGTSLTIQCQVDSQVTMMFWYRQQPGQSLTLIATANQGSEATYESGFVIDKFPISRPNLTFSTLTVSNMSPEDSSIYLCSAFGALFTEAFFGQGTRLTVV.

The CDR3 sequence is CASSFGFENEQFF. The CDR3 DNA follows: TGTGCCAGCAGCTTTGGTTTCGAGAATGAGCAGTTCTTC. The V and J genes are TRBV7-3 and TRBJ2-1; unclear D gene. Trimming removed 3 bases at V and 7 bases at J, with 10 bases between. There are 13 residues in the CDR3. Germline loops: CDR1 SGHTA, CDR2 FQGTGA. Together with reference TRBV7-3 and TRBJ2-1, the CDR3 gives the full variable domain: GAGVSQTPSNKVTEKGKYVELRCDPISGHTALYWYRQSLGQGPEFLIYFQGTGAADDSGLPNDRFFAVRPEGSVSTLKIQRTERGDSAVYLCASSFGFENEQFFGPGTRLTVL.

This clonotype was recorded a few times. The V and J genes are TRBV29-1 and TRBJ1-5; 9 positions match TRBD1. Germline CDR1 reads SQVTM; CDR2 reads ANQGSEA. J lost 5 bases, V lost 6 bases, and 8 bases had no gene match. The CDR3 sequence is 14 residues long. In DNA, the CDR3 is TGCAGCGTGACGACAGGGGGTATGGATCAGCCCCAGCATTTT. Its translation: CSVTTGGMDQPQHF. The full variable domain, with the rest looked up from reference TRBV29-1 and TRBJ1-5, is SAVISQKPSRDICQRGTSLTIQCQVDSQVTMMFWYRQQPGQSLTLIATANQGSEATYESGFVIDKFPISRPNLTFSTLTVSNMSPEDSSIYLCSVTTGGMDQPQHFGDGTRLSIL.

The genes are TRBV13 and TRBJ2-7; 7 nucleotides match TRBD1. CDR3 length equals 14 residues. Per the germline V gene, CDR1 is PRHDT and CDR2 is FYEKMQ (reference sequence). Unmatched junction bases numbered 7, after V lost 3 bases and J lost 5 bases. The CDR3 DNA reads TGTGCCAGCAGCTTGAAAGACAGGGACAACGAGCAGTACTTC. This translates into CASSLKDRDNEQYF.

This chain connects TRBV7-9 to TRBJ1-1, with 8 nucleotides matching TRBD1. V shed 5 bases and J 2 bases; nucleotides not matched to a gene: 13. Germline lookup yields CDR1 SEHNR and CDR2 FQNEAQ (reference sequence). The CDR3 covers 17 residues. The CDR3 region is CASSPRDRNPPNTEAFF. The CDR3 region has the DNA TGTGCCAGCAGCCCCCGGGACAGGAATCCCCCTAACACTGAAGCTTTCTTT.

Only a few counts were recorded for this clonotype. The chain employs TRBV3-1 and TRBJ2-3; tentatively, D is TRBD1 or TRBD2 (5 bases each). CDR3 length: 13 amino acids. The V and J ends lost 8 bases and 7 bases respectively, with 16 bases between them. Germline loops: CDR1 LGHDT, CDR2 YNNKEL (reference sequence). DNA of the CDR3: TGTGCCAGCGGTGACAGACACGGGAATACGCAGTATTTT. Its protein product is CASGDRHGNTQYF.

This clonotype has ten or more counts. J is TRBJ1-1 and V is TRBV20-1; D might be TRBD1 (5 bases). The V end lost 4 bases, the J end lost 3 bases, and 9 bases lay between the germline ends. The CDR3 runs 12 residues. The V gene's germline CDR1 is DFQATT and CDR2 SNEGSKA (reference sequence). The CDR3 DNA sequence: TGCAGTGCTAATCGGGGGGACACTGAAGCTTTCTTT. It codes for CSANRGDTEAFF.

The chain has TRBV3-1 and TRBJ1-5; no firm D call. Germline-derived CDR1 and CDR2 are LGHDT and YNNKEL (reference sequence). V was clipped by 4 bases and J by 3 bases, with 7 bases between them. This CDR3 is 13 amino acids long. The CDR3 sequence is CASSRDHNQPQHF. CDR3 DNA: TGTGCCAGCAGCCGTGATCACAATCAGCCCCAGCATTTT. The variable domain in full, completed from reference TRBV3-1 and TRBJ1-5, reads DTAVSQTPKYLVTQMGNDKSIKCEQNLGHDTMYWYKQDSKKFLKIMFSYNNKELIINETVPNRFSPKSPDKAHLNLHINSLELGDSAVYFCASSRDHNQPQHFGDGTRLSIL.

This clonotype was seen a handful of times. The chain has TRBV30 and TRBJ2-7; no clear D gene. The ends were cut back, 0 bases at V and 2 bases at J, with 8 bases in the middle. This CDR3 has 13 residues. Looked up from germline, CDR1 is GTSNPN and CDR2 is SVGIG (reference sequence). This CDR3 reads CAWSVLSTYEQYF. The DNA of the CDR3 is TGTGCCTGGAGTGTACTGTCAACCTACGAGCAGTACTTC.

At least ten counts were recorded for this clonotype. The chain is built from TRBV5-1 and TRBJ2-1; TRBD1 matches at 12 bases. The germline V gene has CDR1 SGHRS and CDR2 YFSETQ. The CDR3 loop spans 19 amino acids. V lost 0 bases to trimming and J lost 7 bases; unmatched junction nucleotides: 14. CDR3 protein: CASSLVGRGWDRGLNEQFF. CDR3 DNA: TGCGCCAGCAGCTTGGTCGGCAGAGGTTGGGACAGGGGGCTAAATGAGCAGTTCTTC.

J is TRBJ2-3 and V is TRBV27, with a weak D call TRBD2 (6 bases). The germline V and J ends were trimmed by 8 bases and 1 base, with 19 bases remaining between them. This CDR3 is 16 amino acids long. CDR1 MNHEY and CDR2 SMNVEV come from the germline V gene (reference sequence). The CDR3: CASSLLRLARTDTQYF. CDR3 sequence (DNA): TGTGCCAGCTCCCTTCTACGGCTAGCGCGCACAGATACGCAGTATTTT.

This clonotype was detected ten times or more. The chain links TRBV20-1 to TRBJ2-2; TRBD2 matches at 9 bases. CDR1 and CDR2 from the germline V gene are DFQATT and SNEGSKA (reference sequence). The V and J ends lost 3 bases and 1 base, in that order; junction bases with no gene match: 0. The CDR3 totals 14 residues. The CDR3 loop is CSASSGGNTGELFF. CDR3 nucleotide sequence: TGCAGTGCTAGTAGCGGGGGGAACACCGGGGAGCTGTTTTTT.

At least ten counts were recorded for this clonotype. This CDR3 reads CASSLGAGSTEAFF. As DNA, the CDR3 is TGCGCCAGCAGCTTGGGGGCAGGGTCCACTGAAGCTTTCTTT. V usage is TRBV5-1 and J usage is TRBJ1-1, with D possibly matching TRBD1 (5 bases). The V and J ends lost 0 bases and 4 bases respectively, with 10 bases between them. In germline, CDR1 is SGHRS, CDR2 YFSETQ. The length of the CDR3 is 14 residues.

This clonotype occurred a few times. This chain's CDR3 is CASSDYGAGQPQHF. CDR3 sequence (DNA): TGTGCCAGCAGTGACTATGGGGCAGGGCAGCCCCAGCATTTT. The chain recombines TRBV2 with TRBJ1-5, with D possibly being TRBD1 (5 bases). The germline gives CDR1 SNHLY, CDR2 FYNNEI. CDR3 size: 14 residues. Trimming shortened V by 3 bases and J by 7 bases, and 13 bases separated the two germline ends.

Many counts were recorded for this clonotype. The rearrangement uses TRBV20-1 and TRBJ2-5; 11 bases map to TRBD2. Germline V gene sequence: CDR1 DFQATT, CDR2 SNEGSKA (reference sequence). Trimming at V came to 3 bases and at J to 9 bases, leaving 9 bases not matched to a gene. The length of the CDR3 is 14 residues. CDR3 region: CSASPPLAGDSQYF. The CDR3 DNA sequence: TGCAGTGCTAGCCCTCCACTAGCGGGAGATTCCCAGTACTTC.

This clonotype was seen many times. The chain employs TRBV20-1 and TRBJ2-1; 12 bases match TRBD2. CDR1 and CDR2 from the germline V gene are DFQATT and SNEGSKA (reference sequence). V lost 2 bases, J lost 7 bases, and 9 bases stayed unmatched. This CDR3 comprises 16 residues. The CDR3 sequence is CSARSLAGGPGNEQFF. In nucleotides, the CDR3 is TGCAGTGCTAGATCTCTAGCGGGAGGGCCTGGAAATGAGCAGTTCTTC.

The sample holds many counts of this clonotype. The V gene is TRBV29-1, the J gene TRBJ1-5; weak D call: TRBD1 (6 bases). Trimming shortened V by 4 bases and J by 7 bases, and 14 bases separated the two germline ends. Per germline, CDR1 SQVTM and CDR2 ANQGSEA. This CDR3 has 13 residues. Here the CDR3 reads CSVVGAVGQPQHF. CDR3 DNA: TGCAGCGTTGTGGGGGCGGTAGGCCAGCCCCAGCATTTT.

The rearrangement joins TRBV12-3 or TRBV12-4 to TRBJ1-1; D gene unclear. The CDR3 runs 12 residues. Trimming took off 3 bases at V and 4 bases at J, with 6 bases between the two ends. The CDR3 DNA follows: TGTGCCAGCAGTTTTGAGGTCACTGAAGCTTTCTTT. Its protein is CASSFEVTEAFF.

In this sample, this clonotype turned up a few times. The J gene is TRBJ2-7, the V gene TRBV29-1, with a tentative D call TRBD1 (6 bases). V lost 6 bases and J lost 3, with 18 bases in between. The CDR3 runs 14 residues. Germline lookup yields CDR1 SQVTM and CDR2 ANQGSEA. CDR3 residues: CSVEPQGKGYEQYF. The CDR3 DNA reads TGCAGCGTCGAACCCCAGGGGAAAGGCTACGAGCAGTACTTC.

CDR3 loop: CASRGLAGYQETQYF. DNA for the CDR3: TGTGCCAGCAGGGGACTAGCGGGGTATCAAGAGACCCAGTACTTC. The V call is TRBV11-2, the J call TRBJ2-5; TRBD2 aligns across 13 bases. Germline V lookup: CDR1 SGHAT, CDR2 FQNNGV. This CDR3 spans 15 amino acids. The V gene end was trimmed by 6 bases and the J gene end by 2 bases; junction bases not matched to a gene: 3.